This TCR beta chain is drawn from a study of Ad26.COV2.S vaccination and SARS-CoV-2 variants. Repertoires were generated with immunoSEQ multiplex PCR, while TCRdb's copy carries only in-frame clones and drops some. This table holds roughly 100,000 clones, roughly 80% found once. This clonotype originated in a human donor who had recovered from COVID-19. The sequenced sample was peripheral blood, obtained after recovery from COVID-19.

This CDR3 is CASSLTGSDFEQYF. The CDR3 DNA reads TGTGCCAGCAGCTTAACCGGGAGCGACTTCGAGCAGTACTTC. The chain carries TRBV7-9 and TRBJ2-7; D may be TRBD2 (6 bases). Germline assignment: CDR1 SEHNR and CDR2 FQNEAQ (reference sequence). This CDR3 is built from 14 residues. V lost 2 bases and J 6 bases, leaving 14 bases between the germline ends.